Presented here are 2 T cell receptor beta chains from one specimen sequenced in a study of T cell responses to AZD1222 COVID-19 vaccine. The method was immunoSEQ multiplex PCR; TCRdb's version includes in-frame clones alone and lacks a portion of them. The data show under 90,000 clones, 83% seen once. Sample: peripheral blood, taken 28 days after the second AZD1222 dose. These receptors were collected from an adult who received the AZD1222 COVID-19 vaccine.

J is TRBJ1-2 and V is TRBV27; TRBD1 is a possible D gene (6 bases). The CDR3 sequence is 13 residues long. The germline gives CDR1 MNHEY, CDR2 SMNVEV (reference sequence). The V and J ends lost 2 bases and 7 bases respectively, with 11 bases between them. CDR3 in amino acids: CASSLEAGAGYTF. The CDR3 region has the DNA TGTGCCAGCAGTTTAGAGGCAGGGGCTGGCTACACCTTC.

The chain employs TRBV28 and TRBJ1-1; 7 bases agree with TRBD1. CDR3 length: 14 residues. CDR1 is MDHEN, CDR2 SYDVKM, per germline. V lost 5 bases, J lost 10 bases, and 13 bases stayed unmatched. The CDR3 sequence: CASSPGTGDWLAFF. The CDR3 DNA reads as TGTGCCAGCAGTCCGGGAACAGGGGACTGGCTAGCTTTCTTT.